This is a list of T cell receptor beta chains from one sample in a study of blood T cell repertoires in COVID-19. This table comes from immunoSEQ multiplex PCR, and its TCRdb copy is limited to in-frame clones, with some not included. This sample has about 140,000 clones, with about four fifths found just once. The sequencing sample was made of peripheral blood. Source of these receptors: a woman in her sixties or seventies with acute or convalescent COVID-19. Both conserved end residues are part of each CDR3. A D gene is named only where the DNA matches it firmly. Rows give clone size only sometimes, using once, few, many, or a class for an expanded clone.

clone_size: .
j_call: TRBJ1-6
d_call: TRBD1
v_call: TRBV4-3
cdr3_nt: TGCGCCAGCAGCCTCCGGACAGGGAATAATTCACCCCTCCACTTT
cdr3_aa: CASSLRTGNNSPLHF

clone_size: .
j_call: TRBJ1-1
d_call: .
v_call: TRBV19
cdr3_nt: TGTGCCAGTAGTATGTTGTCATGGGGCCACAACACTGAAGCTTTCTTT
cdr3_aa: CASSMLSWGHNTEAFF

clone_size: .
j_call: TRBJ2-7
d_call: .
v_call: TRBV5-8
cdr3_nt: TGTGCCAGCAGCTTCAGGTACGAGCAGTACTTC
cdr3_aa: CASSFRYEQYF

clone_size: .
j_call: TRBJ1-6
d_call: TRBD1
v_call: TRBV6-5
cdr3_nt: TGTGCCAGCAGACCCTCAGGACAGGGCAATTCACCCCTCCACTTT
cdr3_aa: CASRPSGQGNSPLHF

clone_size: .
j_call: TRBJ1-2
d_call: .
v_call: TRBV6-5
cdr3_nt: TGTGCCAGCAGTTACAGGGGTTCTAGCTACACCTTC
cdr3_aa: CASSYRGSSYTF

clone_size: .
j_call: TRBJ1-1
d_call: .
v_call: TRBV5-5
cdr3_nt: TGTGCCAGCAGCGGGAGGGCAGGGCAGACCACTGAAGCTTTCTTT
cdr3_aa: CASSGRAGQTTEAFF

clone_size: few
j_call: TRBJ2-1
d_call: .
v_call: TRBV27
cdr3_nt: TGTGCCAGCAGTTTGGCCAGCTACAATGAGCAGTTCTTC
cdr3_aa: CASSLASYNEQFF

clone_size: .
j_call: TRBJ2-1
d_call: .
v_call: TRBV11-3
cdr3_nt: TGTGCCAGCAGCTTAGATTACTTAAGCGAGCAGTTCTTC
cdr3_aa: CASSLDYLSEQFF

clone_size: .
j_call: TRBJ2-1
d_call: TRBD2
v_call: TRBV11-3
cdr3_nt: TGTGCCAGCAGCTCCACTCGGACTAGCGGCTCCTACAATGAGCAGTTCTTC
cdr3_aa: CASSSTRTSGSYNEQFF

clone_size: .
j_call: TRBJ1-1
d_call: .
v_call: TRBV28
cdr3_nt: TGTGCCAGCAGCTCGGGACTGGCGAACACTGAAGCTTTCTTT
cdr3_aa: CASSSGLANTEAFF